This is a list of T cell receptor beta chains from one sample in a study of technical replicates of blood from a handful of donors. Assay used: immunoSEQ multiplex PCR; TCRdb lists only in-frame clones, some missing. The repertoire has nearly 90,000 clones, 85% to 95% of them found once; the top ten carry less than 0.35%. Sequenced input: T cells isolated from PBMCs. These receptor sequences come from a human donor in good health. Both conserved end residues are part of each CDR3. A D gene is named only where the DNA matches it firmly.

J gene: TRBJ2-3; V gene: TRBV7-3; D gene: TRBD2; CDR3 protein: CASSLTAGGPLDTQYF; CDR3 DNA: TGTGCCAGCAGCTTAACAGCGGGAGGGCCCTTAGATACGCAGTATTTT
J gene: TRBJ2-5; V gene: TRBV7-9; D gene: NA; CDR3 protein: CASRDRDQETQYF; CDR3 DNA: TGTGCCAGCAGGGATCGGGACCAAGAGACCCAGTACTTC
J gene: TRBJ1-5; V gene: TRBV15; D gene: NA; CDR3 protein: CATSRDLYQPQHF; CDR3 DNA: TGTGCCACCAGCAGAGATCTGTATCAGCCCCAGCATTTT
J gene: TRBJ2-7; V gene: TRBV21-1; D gene: NA; CDR3 protein: CASPGQGYYEQYF; CDR3 DNA: TGTGCCAGCCCGGGACAGGGATACTACGAGCAGTACTTC
J gene: TRBJ2-1; V gene: TRBV1; D gene: NA; CDR3 protein: CTSSRAPAGGICEQFF; CDR3 DNA: TGCACCAGCAGCCGGGCCCCAGCGGGAGGAATATGTGAGCAGTTCTTC
J gene: TRBJ2-3; V gene: TRBV19; D gene: TRBD2; CDR3 protein: CASSELAGDVDTQYF; CDR3 DNA: TGTGCCAGTAGTGAGTTAGCGGGAGATGTAGATACGCAGTATTTT
J gene: TRBJ2-3; V gene: TRBV7-6; D gene: TRBD2; CDR3 protein: CASSLLAGEGTDTQYF; CDR3 DNA: TGTGCCAGCAGCTTACTAGCGGGAGAAGGGACAGATACGCAGTATTTT
J gene: TRBJ1-2; V gene: TRBV4-1; D gene: NA; CDR3 protein: CASSQGTGLRGGYTF; CDR3 DNA: TGCGCCAGCAGCCAAGGTACAGGTCTAAGGGGTGGCTACACCTTC
J gene: TRBJ2-5; V gene: TRBV10-3; D gene: NA; CDR3 protein: CAIQGEETQYF; CDR3 DNA: TGTGCCATACAGGGTGAAGAGACCCAGTACTTC
J gene: TRBJ1-1; V gene: TRBV6-5; D gene: NA; CDR3 protein: CASSLNRNTEAFF; CDR3 DNA: TGTGCCAGCAGTTTGAACAGGAACACTGAAGCTTTCTTT
J gene: TRBJ2-7; V gene: TRBV9; D gene: TRBD2; CDR3 protein: CASSVGEGYNEQYF; CDR3 DNA: TGTGCCAGCAGCGTAGGGGAGGGATATAACGAGCAGTACTTC